Below are 29 T cell receptor beta chains sequenced from a single sample in a study of cytomegalovirus exposure and HLA in healthy donors. It was with 60 Vbeta and 13 Jbeta primers that the PCR ran. Data came from immunoSEQ multiplex PCR; TCRdb stores just in-frame clones and leaves some out. The sample includes roughly 93,000 clones, under 80% of them seen just once. Sequenced: PBMCs. These TCRs come from a male donor in good health and CMV-seronegative.

The chain links TRBV27 to TRBJ1-4, with a possible D match to TRBD1 (5 bases). Trimming took 6 bases from V and 8 from J, leaving 10 bases between them. This CDR3 is 12 amino acids long. Germline V gives CDR1 MNHEY, CDR2 SMNVEV (reference sequence). The DNA for the CDR3 is TGTGCCAGCAGCGCCGCAGGGGAAAAACTGTTTTTT. Amino acids: CASSAAGEKLFF. Complete variable domain (other parts from reference TRBV27 and TRBJ1-4): EAQVTQNPRYLITVTGKKLTVTCSQNMNHEYMSWYRQDPGLGLRQIYYSMNVEVTDKGDVPEGYKVSRKEKRNFPLILESPSPNQTSLYFCASSAAGEKLFFGSGTQLSVL.

The chain combines TRBV10-3 with TRBJ2-7, with 7 bases identical to TRBD2. Germline CDR1 and CDR2: ENHRY and SYGVKD. V dropped 3 bases and J dropped 3; count of bases not matched to a gene: 5. The CDR3 runs to 14 residues. CDR3 amino acids: CAISDSGSGYEQYF. The CDR3 DNA follows: TGTGCCATCAGTGATAGCGGGTCGGGCTACGAGCAGTACTTC.

The DNA for the CDR3 is TGTGCCAGCAGCTTATTAACTAGCGGTACCTACAATGAGCAGTTCTTC. Translated: CASSLLTSGTYNEQFF. V and J are TRBV7-9 and TRBJ2-1; the match to TRBD2 covers 8 bases. Per the germline V gene, CDR1 is SEHNR and CDR2 is FQNEAQ (reference sequence). The CDR3 spans 16 residues. The ends lost 2 bases at V and 2 bases at J; junction bases unmatched: 5.

This clone has more than one count but fewer than ten. This chain links TRBV19 with TRBJ2-5; a possible D gene is TRBD1 (6 bases). The V gene's germline CDR1 is LNHDA and CDR2 SQIVND (reference sequence). The V end was cut by 7 bases, the J end by 5 bases, with 20 bases between. The CDR3 has 15 residues. The CDR3 reads CASTNQPGQQETQYF. CDR3 in DNA: TGTGCCAGTACCAATCAACCGGGACAACAGGAGACCCAGTACTTC.

This clone was counted once. V is TRBV6-1 and J is TRBJ1-3, with D possibly being TRBD1 (6 bases). CDR1 and CDR2 (germline): MNHNS, SASEGT. The CDR3 is 15 residues long. V was clipped by 3 bases and J by 2 bases, with 11 bases between them. CDR3 nucleotide sequence: TGTGCCAGCAGTGAGATAGGGGGAGCTGGAAACACCATATATTTT. This codes for CASSEIGGAGNTIYF.

This clone was observed a handful of times. The V gene is TRBV27, the J gene TRBJ2-7, with 8 nucleotides matching TRBD1. The CDR3 length is 15 residues. CDR1 is MNHEY and CDR2 is SMNVEV in the germline V gene (reference sequence). J gave up 2 bases and V 0 bases, and 3 bases lay outside the gene matches. CDR3 sequence: CASSLSQGVTYEQYF. The CDR3 DNA reads as TGTGCCAGCAGTTTATCACAGGGGGTGACCTACGAGCAGTACTTC.

V and J are TRBV9 and TRBJ2-7; 11 nucleotides match TRBD2. The V gene's germline CDR1 is SGDLS and CDR2 YYNGEE. This CDR3 spans 16 amino acids. Trimming took 2 bases from V and 2 from J; bases not matched to a gene: 6. The CDR3 reads CASSVTGTSGPYEQYF. CDR3 coding DNA: TGTGCCAGCAGCGTGACCGGGACTAGCGGTCCCTACGAGCAGTACTTC.

This chain connects TRBV7-3 to TRBJ2-1, with D perhaps matching TRBD1 (6 bases). There are 15 residues in the CDR3. The V end was cut by 7 bases, the J end by 4 bases, with 17 bases between. The germline V gene encodes CDR1 SGHTA and CDR2 FQGTGA. The CDR3: CASNAGATPYNEQFF. The CDR3 coding sequence is TGTGCCAGCAATGCAGGGGCCACACCTTACAATGAGCAGTTCTTC.

The CDR3 here is CASSITKGIYQPQHF. In DNA form, the CDR3 reads TGTGCCAGCAGTATCACAAAGGGGATCTATCAGCCCCAGCATTTT. The chain joins TRBV27 to TRBJ1-5; TRBD1 might be the D (5 bases). Germline lookup yields CDR1 MNHEY and CDR2 SMNVEV (reference sequence). This CDR3 has 15 amino acids. Trimming took off 5 bases at V and 5 bases at J, with 16 bases between the two ends.

Here the CDR3 DNA reads TGTGCCAGCAGGTACGGCCTAGCGGCTGGATGGTACGAGCAGTACTTC. Amino acid sequence: CASRYGLAAGWYEQYF. The V gene is TRBV2, the J gene TRBJ2-7, with TRBD2 identical over 7 bases. Germline assignment: CDR1 SNHLY and CDR2 FYNNEI. The CDR3 has 16 residues. The ends lost 6 bases at V and 4 bases at J; junction bases unmatched: 15.

The rearrangement joins TRBV14 to TRBJ1-2; perhaps TRBD1 as D (5 bases). The CDR3 is 13 residues long. Germline V gives CDR1 SGHDN, CDR2 FVKESK. Trimming pared 6 bases from V and 1 base from J, leaving 9 bases between. DNA of the CDR3: TGTGCCAGCAGTCGCGGGGGTAACTATGGCTACACCTTC. Translation: CASSRGGNYGYTF.

The chain is built from TRBV19 and TRBJ1-5; D possibly corresponds to TRBD1 (6 bases). The CDR3 covers 15 residues. V shed 1 base and J shed 4 bases, with 11 bases lying between them. The germline CDR1 and CDR2 sequences are LNHDA and SQIVND (reference sequence). CDR3 sequence reads: CASSIGGGDNQPQHF. The CDR3 region has the DNA TGTGCCAGTAGTATAGGTGGGGGCGATAATCAGCCCCAGCATTTT.

In its sample, this clone was seen a few times. This chain uses TRBV29-1 with TRBJ2-5, with unresolved D. CDR1 SQVTM and CDR2 ANQGSEA come from the germline V gene. V lost 4 bases and J 1 base, leaving 7 bases between the germline ends. This CDR3 region has 12 residues. This CDR3 is CSVVAFQETQYF. As DNA, the CDR3 is TGCAGCGTTGTGGCCTTCCAAGAGACCCAGTACTTC.

The chain carries TRBV5-1 and TRBJ2-7, with 10 nucleotides matching TRBD1. This CDR3 is built from 16 residues. Trimming cost V 2 bases and J 4 bases; bases outside gene matches: 9. CDR1 is SGHRS and CDR2 is YFSETQ in the germline V gene. The CDR3 loop reads CASSLALDRGRYEQYF. The CDR3 DNA reads TGCGCCAGCAGCTTAGCTCTCGACAGGGGGCGGTACGAGCAGTACTTC.

V usage is TRBV6-5 and J usage is TRBJ2-3, with a tentative D call TRBD2 (7 bases). CDR1 MNHEY and CDR2 SVGAGI come from the germline V gene. The CDR3 covers 15 residues. Trimming left V 7 bases short and J 2 bases short, with 16 bases between. The DNA of the CDR3 is TGTGCCAGCACCCTGGGGGGGGCTTACACAGATACGCAGTATTTT. It encodes CASTLGGAYTDTQYF.

CDR3 loop: CASSLRLALNTGELFF. CDR3 DNA sequence: TGTGCCAGCAGTTTAAGACTAGCCTTGAACACCGGGGAGCTGTTTTTT. The rearrangement uses TRBV28 and TRBJ2-2; TRBD2 matches at 7 bases. The J segment lost 1 base and the V segment lost 2 bases, leaving 4 bases of the junction unmatched. This CDR3 is 16 amino acids long. CDR1 is MDHEN, CDR2 SYDVKM, per germline.

The V call is TRBV2, the J call TRBJ2-7; TRBD1 aligns across 7 bases. V dropped 10 bases and J dropped 0; count of bases not matched to a gene: 15. Germline-derived CDR1 and CDR2 are SNHLY and FYNNEI. The CDR3 loop spans 16 amino acids. CDR3 nucleotides: TGTGCCATTTCGGGACAGCAAACATCAATCTCCTACGAGCAGTACTTC. It is translated as CAISGQQTSISYEQYF.

This chain connects TRBV6-1 to TRBJ2-1; D possibly corresponds to TRBD1 (6 bases). Trimming took 6 bases from V and 5 from J, leaving 17 bases between them. This CDR3 is built from 15 residues. Per the germline V gene, CDR1 is MNHNS and CDR2 is SASEGT. CDR3 nucleotide sequence: TGTGCCAGCAGGTCTCCGGGACACGGAGACAATGAGCAGTTCTTC. Its protein is CASRSPGHGDNEQFF.

The J gene is TRBJ2-7, the V gene TRBV28; 13 nucleotides align to TRBD2. The ends lost 4 bases at V and 1 base at J; junction bases unmatched: 7. Germline V gene data show CDR1 as MDHEN and CDR2 as SYDVKM. This CDR3 spans 17 amino acids. The CDR3 protein is CASSSNGLAGVSYEQYF. CDR3 DNA: TGTGCCAGCAGTTCCAACGGACTAGCGGGAGTTTCCTACGAGCAGTACTTC. Full variable domain (outside the CDR3, taken from reference TRBV28 and TRBJ2-7): DVKVTQSSRYLVKRTGEKVFLECVQDMDHENMFWYRQDPGLGLRLIYFSYDVKMKEKGDIPEGYSVSREKKERFSLILESASTNQTSMYLCASSSNGLAGVSYEQYFGPGTRLTVT.

V and J are TRBV13 and TRBJ1-3; 10 nucleotides align to TRBD1. The CDR3 runs to 16 residues. Germline V lookup: CDR1 PRHDT, CDR2 FYEKMQ (reference sequence). With V trimmed by 2 bases and J by 3 bases, 4 bases remained unmatched. CDR3 residues: CASSLWTGGFGNTIYF. In nucleotides, the CDR3 is TGTGCCAGCAGCTTATGGACAGGGGGATTTGGAAACACCATATATTTT.

The chain links TRBV19 to TRBJ1-1; 7 positions agree with TRBD1. The CDR3 runs 16 residues. Per germline, CDR1 LNHDA and CDR2 SQIVND (reference sequence). Germline trimming cut 5 bases from V and 13 bases from J; bases unmatched to any gene: 22. CDR3 protein: CASSVTGTASERVGFF. CDR3 bases: TGTGCCAGTAGTGTCACCGGGACAGCCTCAGAACGGGTTGGTTTCTTT.

The chain combines TRBV5-1 with TRBJ2-7; the D is unclear. Looked up from germline, CDR1 is SGHRS and CDR2 is YFSETQ. Between the trimmed V and J ends, which lost 1 base and 3 bases, there was a span of 11 bases. The CDR3 is made up of 14 amino acids. The CDR3 DNA follows: TGCGCCAGCAGCTTGAGCCAGGAAAGCTACGAGCAGTACTTC. Translation gives CASSLSQESYEQYF.

The V gene is TRBV18, the J gene TRBJ2-5; 8 nucleotides agree with TRBD1. CDR3 length equals 14 residues. The germline V gene has CDR1 KGHSH and CDR2 LQKENI. V shed 1 base, J shed 6 bases, and the junction held 4 bases outside the gene matches. The CDR3 region is CASSPLRGLQTQYF. The CDR3 DNA sequence: TGTGCCAGCTCACCACTCAGGGGGCTACAGACCCAGTACTTC.

The chain is built from TRBV5-4 and TRBJ2-5; TRBD2 agrees at 9 bases. Germline V gene data show CDR1 as SGHNT and CDR2 as YYREEE (reference sequence). The CDR3 is 14 amino acids. V was pared by 4 bases and J by 4 bases, with 5 bases of the junction left unmatched. CDR3 in DNA: TGTGCCAGCAGCCCTATAGCGGGAGCAGAGACCCAGTACTTC. Its translation is CASSPIAGAETQYF. Full variable domain (rest looked up from reference TRBV5-4 and TRBJ2-5): ETGVTQSPTHLIKTRGQQVTLRCSSQSGHNTVSWYQQALGQGPQFIFQYYREEENGRGNFPPRFSGLQFPNYSSELNVNALELDDSALYLCASSPIAGAETQYFGPGTRLLVL.

The chain joins TRBV12-5 to TRBJ1-5, with 8 bases fitting TRBD1. The CDR3 has 17 residues. CDR1 LGHNT and CDR2 FRNRAP come from the germline V gene. V lost 1 base, J lost 9 bases, and 14 bases stayed unmatched. CDR3 sequence: CASGLGLPGQGVGPQHF. The DNA for the CDR3 is TGTGCTAGTGGTTTGGGACTCCCTGGACAGGGCGTTGGGCCCCAGCATTTT.

This sequence joins TRBV19 and TRBJ2-2; 9 positions match TRBD1. The CDR3 sequence is 19 residues long. With V trimmed by 5 bases and J by 2 bases, 15 bases remained unmatched. CDR1 and CDR2 from the germline V gene are LNHDA and SQIVND (reference sequence). The CDR3 protein is CASSRRLVGTGPNTGELFF. CDR3 bases: TGTGCCAGTAGTCGGCGACTTGTCGGGACAGGGCCTAACACCGGGGAGCTGTTTTTT.

This clone was counted a single time. V usage is TRBV19 and J usage is TRBJ2-5, with D maybe TRBD1 (6 bases). V shed 5 bases and J shed 2 bases, with 9 bases lying between them. This CDR3 is 13 amino acids long. Germline V gene data show CDR1 as LNHDA and CDR2 as SQIVND (reference sequence). The CDR3 is CASSSQGQETQYF. The CDR3 DNA sequence: TGTGCCAGTAGTTCCCAGGGGCAAGAGACCCAGTACTTC.

Concerning this clone: The sample has other DNA sequences that encode this CDR3 too. This chain connects TRBV27 to TRBJ1-1; D uncertain. V lost 1 base to trimming and J lost 5 bases, with 8 bases between them. This CDR3 is 13 amino acids long. Looked up from germline, CDR1 is MNHEY and CDR2 is SMNVEV (reference sequence). The CDR3 loop reads CASSLLRSTEAFF. The CDR3 coding sequence is TGTGCCAGCAGTTTATTACGTAGTACTGAAGCTTTCTTT.

V usage is TRBV18 and J usage is TRBJ1-3; D uncertain. This CDR3 is built from 13 residues. V was shortened by 6 bases and J by 0 bases, with 6 bases between the two germline ends. The V gene's germline CDR1 is KGHSH and CDR2 LQKENI. The CDR3 here is CASSGSSGNTIYF. In DNA form, the CDR3 reads TGTGCCAGCTCGGGGAGCTCTGGAAACACCATATATTTT.